This T cell receptor (beta chain) was captured by sequencing in a study of CD8 T cells in ankylosing spondylitis. TCRdb re-called the 5' RACE reads through MiXCR, storing one row per CDR3 protein. The repertoire consists of 40,000 to 55,000 distinct CDR3 sequences, with 6.5% to 8% occurring once and the leading ten covering over 7%. This CDR3 has 15 amino acids. Trimming took off 5 bases at V and 1 base at J, with 14 bases between the two ends. Study outcomes and limitations: Characteristic of ankylosing spondylitis blood, it appeared, was a TCR beta motif comprising roughly eight highly homologous variants. CD8+ by phenotype, disease-linked clones were relatively rare in peripheral blood.

This clonotype occurred many times. Its target is not known. The sequencing sample was made of blood, either unsorted or a sorted T cell fraction (not recorded which). This chain uses TRBV12-3 or TRBV12-4 with TRBJ2-5, with a weak D call TRBD1 (5 bases). The sequence was obtained from a female donor with ankylosing spondylitis or in good health (not recorded which). CDR3 coding DNA: TGTGCCAGCAGTCCCGTCGGGCAGGGCCAAGAGACCCAGTACTTC. Its protein product is CASSPVGQGQETQYF.